A selection of T cell receptor beta chains follows, all from one sample in a study of T-cell memory formation after mild COVID-19. TCRdb redid the calling of the 5' RACE reads with MiXCR, one entry per CDR3 protein. The sample consists of about half a million distinct CDR3 sequences, approximately 18% of them appearing once. The sequencing input was PBMCs or a T cell subset sorted from them (not recorded which). The receptors shown here come from an adult woman who had mild COVID-19 (a few samples of this study predate the infection). Cell type and time point are not known. CDR3s include the opening cysteine and the closing phenylalanine or tryptophan. Each record gives: CDR3 protein, CDR3 DNA, J gene, D gene, clone size, V gene. The D gene is left open where the match is weak. A row's size may be missing; if present it is once, few, many or a size class.

CSVALDSRTEAFF | TGCAGCGTTGCCCTAGACAGCAGGACTGAAGCTTTCTTT | TRBJ1-1 | . | few | TRBV29-1
CASSLGLAVGETQYF | TGTGCCAGCAGTTTAGGCCTAGCCGTAGGGGAGACCCAGTACTTC | TRBJ2-5 | . | few | TRBV27
CSARVTPTSGFTDTQYF | TGCAGTGCTAGAGTAACCCCGACTAGCGGATTCACAGATACGCAGTATTTT | TRBJ2-3 | TRBD2 | . | TRBV20-1
CATSRVPGQILQETQYF | TGTGCCACCAGCAGAGTCCCGGGACAGATCCTCCAAGAGACCCAGTACTTC | TRBJ2-5 | TRBD1 | . | TRBV15
CASSLMSFSGETNEKLFF | TGCGCCAGCAGCCTCATGTCGTTTTCAGGGGAAACTAATGAAAAACTGTTTTTT | TRBJ1-4 | . | few | TRBV5-1
CASSFGGSRPGAFF | TGTGCCAGCAGTTTTGGGGGGTCCCGACCCGGGGCTTTCTTT | TRBJ1-1 | . | . | TRBV12-3/TRBV12-4
CASSSHQRGSAEDTQYF | TGCGCCAGCAGCTCGCACCAAAGGGGGAGCGCAGAAGATACGCAGTATTTT | TRBJ2-3 | . | few | TRBV5-1
CSVTQREPGEQYF | TGCAGTGTAACACAGCGGGAGCCGGGGGAGCAGTACTTC | TRBJ2-7 | TRBD2 | few | TRBV20-1
CASGGAYTDTQYF | TGTGCCAGCGGGGGAGCCTACACAGATACGCAGTATTTT | TRBJ2-3 | . | many | TRBV3-1
CASSSRDYGYTF | TGTGCCAGCAGTTCAAGGGACTATGGCTACACCTTC | TRBJ1-2 | . | few | TRBV2
CSVEALTSGIEQYF | TGCAGCGTTGAAGCCTTGACATCGGGGATAGAGCAGTACTTC | TRBJ2-7 | . | many | TRBV29-1
CASSRDRAPAEQYF | TGTGCCAGCAGTCGGGACCGTGCTCCGGCCGAGCAGTACTTC | TRBJ2-7 | . | . | TRBV6-2/TRBV6-3
CASSPGQYNSNYGYTF | TGCGCCAGCAGCCCCGGACAGTACAATTCTAACTATGGCTACACCTTC | TRBJ1-2 | . | many | TRBV5-1
CASSRYPPAFSAYGYTF | TGTGCCAGCAGCCGTTACCCCCCAGCCTTCTCGGCCTATGGCTACACCTTC | TRBJ1-2 | . | . | TRBV7-6
CASSTGNSYEQYF | TGTGCCAGCAGTACCGGGAACTCCTACGAGCAGTACTTC | TRBJ2-7 | . | many | TRBV6-6
CATSEPTTNTGELFF | TGTGCCACCAGTGAACCTACAACGAACACCGGGGAGCTGTTTTTT | TRBJ2-2 | . | . | TRBV24-1